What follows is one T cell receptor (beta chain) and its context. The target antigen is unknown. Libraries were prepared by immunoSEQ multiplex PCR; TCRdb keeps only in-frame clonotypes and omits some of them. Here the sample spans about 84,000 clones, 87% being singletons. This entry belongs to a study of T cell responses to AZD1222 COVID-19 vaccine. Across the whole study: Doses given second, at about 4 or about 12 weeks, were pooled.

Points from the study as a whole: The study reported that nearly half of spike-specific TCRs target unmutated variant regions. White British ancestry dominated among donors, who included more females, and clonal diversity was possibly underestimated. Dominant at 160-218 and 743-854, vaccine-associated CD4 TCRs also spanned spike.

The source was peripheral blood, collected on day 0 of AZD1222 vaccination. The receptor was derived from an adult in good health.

DNA of the CDR3: TGTGCCCCGGGCTCGAACACCGGGGAGCTGTTTTTT. It specifies CAPGSNTGELFF. J is TRBJ2-2 and V is TRBV2; D remains unclear. The CDR3 has 12 amino acids. With 11 bases removed from V and 0 bases from J, the gap between germline ends came to 7 bases. CDR1 and CDR2 (germline): SNHLY, FYNNEI.